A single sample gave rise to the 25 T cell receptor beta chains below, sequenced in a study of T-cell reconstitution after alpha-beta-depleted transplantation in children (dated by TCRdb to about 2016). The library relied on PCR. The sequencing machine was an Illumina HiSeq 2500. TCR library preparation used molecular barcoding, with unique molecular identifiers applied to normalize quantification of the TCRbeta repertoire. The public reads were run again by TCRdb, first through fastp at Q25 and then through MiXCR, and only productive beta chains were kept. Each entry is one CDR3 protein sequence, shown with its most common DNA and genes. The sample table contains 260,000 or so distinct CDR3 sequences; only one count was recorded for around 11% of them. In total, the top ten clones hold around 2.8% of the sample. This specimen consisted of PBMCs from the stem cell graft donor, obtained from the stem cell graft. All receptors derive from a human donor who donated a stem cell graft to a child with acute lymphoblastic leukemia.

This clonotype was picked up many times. CDR3 bases: TGCAGTGCCCCCGGGTCGGCGGACACTGAAGCTTTCTTT. This codes for CSAPGSADTEAFF. The chain has TRBV20-1 and TRBJ1-1, with D hard to call. Germline values: CDR1 DFQATT, CDR2 SNEGSKA (reference sequence). The CDR3 runs 13 residues. Trimming shortened V by 6 bases and J by 3 bases, and 14 bases separated the two germline ends.

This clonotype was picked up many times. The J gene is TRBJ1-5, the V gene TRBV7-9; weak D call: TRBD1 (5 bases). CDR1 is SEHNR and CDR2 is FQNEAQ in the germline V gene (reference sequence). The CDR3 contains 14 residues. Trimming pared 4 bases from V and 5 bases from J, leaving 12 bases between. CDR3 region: CASSWGGRDQPQHF. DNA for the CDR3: TGTGCCAGCAGCTGGGGCGGTCGTGATCAGCCCCAGCATTTT.

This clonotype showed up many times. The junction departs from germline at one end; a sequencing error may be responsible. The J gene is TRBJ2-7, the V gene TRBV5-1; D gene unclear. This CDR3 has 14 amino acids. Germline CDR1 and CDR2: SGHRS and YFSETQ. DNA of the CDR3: TGCGCCAGCAGTTTGGAGTTGGGCTCCTACGAGCAGTACTTC. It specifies CASSLELGSYEQYF.

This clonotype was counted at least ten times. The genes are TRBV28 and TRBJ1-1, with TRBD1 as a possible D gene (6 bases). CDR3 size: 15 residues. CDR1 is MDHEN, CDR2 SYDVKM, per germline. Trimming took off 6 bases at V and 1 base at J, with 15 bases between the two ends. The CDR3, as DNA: TGTGCCAGCAGCACAGGGTTTGGTAGGAACACTGAAGCTTTCTTT. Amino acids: CASSTGFGRNTEAFF.

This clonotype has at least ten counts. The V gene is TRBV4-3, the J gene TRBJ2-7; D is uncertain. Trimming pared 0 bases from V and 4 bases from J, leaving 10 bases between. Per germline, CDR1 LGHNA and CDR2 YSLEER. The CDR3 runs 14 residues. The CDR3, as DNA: TGCGCCAGCAGCCAAGAAGTCCTGGGTTACGAGCAGTACTTC. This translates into CASSQEVLGYEQYF.

DNA of the CDR3: TGTGCCAGCAGCCGACTCCCGGGACTAGCGGGACTCATCTACAATGAGCAGTTCTTC. Its translation is CASSRLPGLAGLIYNEQFF. The chain employs TRBV11-2 and TRBJ2-1; 13 bases match TRBD2. Trimming cost V 5 bases and J 3 bases; bases outside gene matches: 13. From germline, CDR1 is SGHAT and CDR2 FQNNGV. The CDR3 has 19 amino acids.

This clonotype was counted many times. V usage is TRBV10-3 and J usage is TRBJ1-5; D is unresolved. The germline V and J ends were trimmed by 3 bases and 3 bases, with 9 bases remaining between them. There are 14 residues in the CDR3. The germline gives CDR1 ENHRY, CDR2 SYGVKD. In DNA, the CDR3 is TGTGCCATCAGTGACCCGGGAGTCAATCAGCCCCAGCATTTT. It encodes CAISDPGVNQPQHF.

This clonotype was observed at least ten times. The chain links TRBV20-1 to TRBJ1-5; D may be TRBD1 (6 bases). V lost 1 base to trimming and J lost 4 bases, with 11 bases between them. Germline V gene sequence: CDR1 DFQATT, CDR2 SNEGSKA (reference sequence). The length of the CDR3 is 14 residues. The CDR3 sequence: CSARVGQRNQPQHF. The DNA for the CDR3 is TGCAGTGCTAGAGTCGGACAGAGAAATCAGCCCCAGCATTTT.

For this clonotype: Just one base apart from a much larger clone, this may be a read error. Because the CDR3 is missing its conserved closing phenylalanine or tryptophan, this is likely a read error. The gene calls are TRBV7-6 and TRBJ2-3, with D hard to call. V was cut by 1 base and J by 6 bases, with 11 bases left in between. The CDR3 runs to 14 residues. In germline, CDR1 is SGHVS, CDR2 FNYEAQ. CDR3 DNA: TGTGCCAGCAGCTTAGAAGGAGAAACGGATACGCAGTATTTG. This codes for CASSLEGETDTQYL.

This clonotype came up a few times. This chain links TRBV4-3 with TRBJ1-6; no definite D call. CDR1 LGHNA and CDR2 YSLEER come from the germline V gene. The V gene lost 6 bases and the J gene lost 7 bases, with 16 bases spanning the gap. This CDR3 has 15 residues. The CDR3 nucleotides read TGCGCCAGCAGGGGGATAGACACCTGGAATTCACCCCTCCACTTT. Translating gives CASRGIDTWNSPLHF.

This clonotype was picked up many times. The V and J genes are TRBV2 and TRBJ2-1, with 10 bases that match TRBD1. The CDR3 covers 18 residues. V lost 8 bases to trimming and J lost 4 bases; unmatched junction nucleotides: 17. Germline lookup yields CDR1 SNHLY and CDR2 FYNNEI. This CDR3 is CASRSGTGARGGYNEQFF. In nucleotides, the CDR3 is TGTGCCAGCCGGAGCGGGACAGGGGCTAGAGGGGGATACAATGAGCAGTTCTTC.

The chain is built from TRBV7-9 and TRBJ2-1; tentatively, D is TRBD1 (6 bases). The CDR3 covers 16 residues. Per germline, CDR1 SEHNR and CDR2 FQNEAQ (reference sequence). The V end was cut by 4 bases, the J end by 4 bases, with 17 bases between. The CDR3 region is CASSSTGSPFYNEQFF. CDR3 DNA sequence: TGTGCCAGCAGCTCCACAGGGTCCCCATTTTACAATGAGCAGTTCTTC.

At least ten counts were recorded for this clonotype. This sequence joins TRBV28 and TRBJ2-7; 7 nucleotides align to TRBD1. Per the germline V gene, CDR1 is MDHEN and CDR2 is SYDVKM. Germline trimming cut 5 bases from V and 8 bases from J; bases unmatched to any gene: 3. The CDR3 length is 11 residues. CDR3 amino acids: CASSQTGKQYF. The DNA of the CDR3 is TGTGCCAGCAGTCAGACAGGGAAGCAGTACTTC.

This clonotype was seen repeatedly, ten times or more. CDR3 protein: CSANRGGDQPQHF. CDR3 DNA: TGCAGTGCCAACCGGGGGGGTGATCAGCCCCAGCATTTT. The chain carries TRBV20-1 and TRBJ1-5; possibly TRBD1 for D (5 bases). Between the trimmed V and J ends, which lost 6 bases and 5 bases, there was a span of 14 bases. The CDR3 is made up of 13 amino acids. Germline V gives CDR1 DFQATT, CDR2 SNEGSKA (reference sequence).

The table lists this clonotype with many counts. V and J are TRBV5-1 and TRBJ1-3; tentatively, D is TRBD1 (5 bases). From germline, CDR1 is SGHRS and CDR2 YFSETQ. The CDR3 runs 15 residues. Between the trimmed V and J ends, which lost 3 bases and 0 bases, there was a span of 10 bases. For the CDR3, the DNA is TGCGCCAGCAGCTCGCAGGGCCTCTCTGGAAACACCATATATTTT. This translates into CASSSQGLSGNTIYF. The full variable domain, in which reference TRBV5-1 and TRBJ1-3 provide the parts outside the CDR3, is KAGVTQTPRYLIKTRGQQVTLSCSPISGHRSVSWYQQTPGQGLQFLFEYFSETQRNKGNFPGRFSGRQFSNSRSEMNVSTLELGDSALYLCASSSQGLSGNTIYFGEGSWLTVV.

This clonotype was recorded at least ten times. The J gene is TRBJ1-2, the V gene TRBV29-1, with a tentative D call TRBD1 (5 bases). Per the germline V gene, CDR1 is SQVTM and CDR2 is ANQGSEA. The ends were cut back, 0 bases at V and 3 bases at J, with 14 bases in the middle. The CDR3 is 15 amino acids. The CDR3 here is CSVEEGPEGDYGYTF. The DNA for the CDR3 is TGCAGCGTTGAAGAAGGGCCAGAAGGGGACTATGGCTACACCTTC. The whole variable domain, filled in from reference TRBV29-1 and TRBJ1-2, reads SAVISQKPSRDICQRGTSLTIQCQVDSQVTMMFWYRQQPGQSLTLIATANQGSEATYESGFVIDKFPISRPNLTFSTLTVSNMSPEDSSIYLCSVEEGPEGDYGYTFGSGTRLTVV.

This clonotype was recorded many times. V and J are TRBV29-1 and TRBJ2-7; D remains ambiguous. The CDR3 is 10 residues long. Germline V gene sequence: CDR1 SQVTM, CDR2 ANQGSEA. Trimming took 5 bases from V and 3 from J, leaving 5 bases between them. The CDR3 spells CSVRNYEQYF. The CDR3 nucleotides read TGCAGCGTTCGGAACTACGAGCAGTACTTC.

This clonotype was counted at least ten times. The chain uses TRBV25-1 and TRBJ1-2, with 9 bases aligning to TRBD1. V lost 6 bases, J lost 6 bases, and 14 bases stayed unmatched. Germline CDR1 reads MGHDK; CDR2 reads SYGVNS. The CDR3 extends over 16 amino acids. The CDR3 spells CASSTSGGQGIHGYTF. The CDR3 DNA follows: TGTGCCAGCAGCACATCAGGTGGACAGGGGATTCATGGCTACACCTTC.

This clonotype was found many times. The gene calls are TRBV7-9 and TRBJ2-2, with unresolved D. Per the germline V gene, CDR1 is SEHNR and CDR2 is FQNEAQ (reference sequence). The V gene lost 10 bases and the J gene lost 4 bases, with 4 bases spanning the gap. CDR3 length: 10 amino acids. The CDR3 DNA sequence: TGTGCCACGTCCACCGGGGAGCTGTTTTTT. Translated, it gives CATSTGELFF. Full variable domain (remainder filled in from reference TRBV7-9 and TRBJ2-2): DTGVSQNPRHKITKRGQNVTFRCDPISEHNRLYWYRQTLGQGPEFLTYFQNEAQLEKSRLLSDRFSAERPKGSFSTLEIQRTEQGDSAMYLCATSTGELFFGEGSRLTVL.

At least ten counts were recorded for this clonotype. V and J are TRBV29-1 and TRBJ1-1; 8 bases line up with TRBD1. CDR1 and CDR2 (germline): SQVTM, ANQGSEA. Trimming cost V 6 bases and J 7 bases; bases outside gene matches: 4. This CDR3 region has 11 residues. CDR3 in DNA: TGCAGCGTCTGGACAGGGAATGAAGCTTTCTTT. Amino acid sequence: CSVWTGNEAFF.

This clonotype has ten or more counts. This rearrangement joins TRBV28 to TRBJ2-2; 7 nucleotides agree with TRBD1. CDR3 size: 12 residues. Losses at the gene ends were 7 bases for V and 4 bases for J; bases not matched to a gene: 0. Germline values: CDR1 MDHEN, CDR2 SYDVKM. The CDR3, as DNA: TGTGCCAGCACAGGGGGCACCGGGGAGCTGTTTTTT. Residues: CASTGGTGELFF.

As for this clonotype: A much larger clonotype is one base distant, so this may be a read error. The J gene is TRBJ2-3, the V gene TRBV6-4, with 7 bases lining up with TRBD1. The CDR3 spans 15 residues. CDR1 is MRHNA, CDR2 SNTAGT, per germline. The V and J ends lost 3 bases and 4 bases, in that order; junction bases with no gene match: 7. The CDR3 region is CASSEGDRAADTQYF. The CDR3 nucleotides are TGTGCCAGCAGTGAGGGGGACAGAGCCGCAGATACGCAGTATTTT.

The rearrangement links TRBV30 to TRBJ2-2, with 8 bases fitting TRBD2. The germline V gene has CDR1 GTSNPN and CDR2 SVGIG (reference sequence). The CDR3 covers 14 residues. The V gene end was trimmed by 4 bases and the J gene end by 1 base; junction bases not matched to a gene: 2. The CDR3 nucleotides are TGTGCCTGGACCCGGGGGGGGAACACCGGGGAGCTGTTTTTT. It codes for CAWTRGGNTGELFF. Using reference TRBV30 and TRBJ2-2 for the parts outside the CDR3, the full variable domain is SQTIHQWPATLVQPVGSPLSLECTVEGTSNPNLYWYRQAAGRGLQLLFYSVGIGQISSEVPQNLSASRPQDRQFILSSKKLLLSDSGFYLCAWTRGGNTGELFFGEGSRLTVL.

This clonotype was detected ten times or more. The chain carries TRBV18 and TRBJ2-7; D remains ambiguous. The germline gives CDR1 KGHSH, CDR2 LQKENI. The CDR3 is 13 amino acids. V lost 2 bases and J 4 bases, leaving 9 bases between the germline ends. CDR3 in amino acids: CASSPFPGYEQYF. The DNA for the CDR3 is TGTGCCAGCTCACCATTCCCCGGGTACGAGCAGTACTTC.

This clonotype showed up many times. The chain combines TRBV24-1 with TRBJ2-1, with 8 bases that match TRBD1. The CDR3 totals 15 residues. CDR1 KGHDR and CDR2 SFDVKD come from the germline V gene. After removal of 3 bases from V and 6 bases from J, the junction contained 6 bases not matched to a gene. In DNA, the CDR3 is TGTGCCACCAGTGATGCCGGGACAGGTCTCAATGAGCAGTTCTTC. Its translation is CATSDAGTGLNEQFF.